This TCR beta chain was recorded in a study of blood T cells in healthy people across ages. The CDR3 loop spans 14 amino acids. The germline V gene has CDR1 SEHNR and CDR2 FQNEAQ (reference sequence). Trimming removed 2 bases at V and 5 bases at J, with 12 bases between. Combining a sample-barcoded 5' primer with a J-beta primer mix, a second PCR ran for about 7 to 11 cycles. Each CDR3 protein gets one entry after TCRdb re-called the 5' RACE reads with MiXCR. Seen here are 750,000 or so distinct CDR3 sequences, approximately 25% observed once, and the top ten hold roughly a tenth. In addition, the sample was reused for a study of T cells of mothers and their children. That work adds: Three healthy Caucasian mothers, along with their six children, were the donors. The authors used all extracted RNA for cDNA synthesis, at about 1.6 ug per 15 ul. Every mother supplied over 8 million TCR beta CDR3 reads and every child 2.5 million to 3.5 million. Regardless of relatedness, pairs show thymic selection shaping TCR recombination output in a similar manner.

The source material was blood. The receptor's source is a boy aged 10-17 years in good health. The chain recombines TRBV7-9 with TRBJ2-5, with a tentative D call TRBD2 (5 bases). The DNA of the CDR3 is TGTGCCAGCAGCTTACCGCCGGGAACGGAGACCCAGTACTTC. It translates to CASSLPPGTETQYF.